This is a list of T cell receptor beta chains from one sample in a study of T cells in Graves' hyperthyroidism and ophthalmopathy. TCRdb processed the multiplex PCR reads anew with MiXCR; each CDR3 protein has one entry. The sample contains about half a million distinct CDR3 sequences, nearly 20% of which appear only once. The specimen was blood. These receptor sequences come from a man between 40 and 49 years old with Graves' ophthalmopathy. Both conserved end residues are part of each CDR3. A D gene is named only where the DNA matches it firmly. Clone sizes are given selectively: once, few, many, or a class where the clone is expanded.

J gene: TRBJ2-7
D gene: -
V gene: TRBV2
clone size: many
CDR3 protein: CASSRDYEQYF
CDR3 DNA: TGTGCCAGCAGTCGCGACTACGAGCAGTACTTC

J gene: TRBJ2-7
D gene: -
V gene: TRBV28
clone size: many
CDR3 protein: CAIRQVSSYEQYF
CDR3 DNA: TGTGCCATCAGACAGGTTAGCTCCTACGAGCAGTACTTC

J gene: TRBJ2-6
D gene: TRBD1
V gene: TRBV19
clone size: -
CDR3 protein: CASRTGTGGAGANVLTF
CDR3 DNA: TGTGCCAGCCGAACCGGGACAGGGGGCGCTGGGGCCAACGTCCTGACTTTC

J gene: TRBJ2-3
D gene: -
V gene: TRBV10-3
clone size: -
CDR3 protein: CAMMDSTDTQYF
CDR3 DNA: TGTGCCATGATGGACAGCACAGATACGCAGTATTTT

J gene: TRBJ2-3
D gene: -
V gene: TRBV2
clone size: few
CDR3 protein: CASSLETSSTDTQYF
CDR3 DNA: TGTGCCAGCAGTTTAGAAACCTCTAGCACAGATACGCAGTATTTT

J gene: TRBJ2-5
D gene: TRBD2
V gene: TRBV7-2
clone size: few
CDR3 protein: CASSPTSGPQETQYF
CDR3 DNA: TGTGCCAGCAGCCCGACTAGCGGGCCCCAAGAGACCCAGTACTTC

J gene: TRBJ1-2
D gene: -
V gene: TRBV9
clone size: -
CDR3 protein: CASSVWEGGYTF
CDR3 DNA: TGTGCCAGCAGCGTATGGGAGGGCGGCTACACCTTC

J gene: TRBJ2-1
D gene: TRBD1
V gene: TRBV28
clone size: once
CDR3 protein: CASTLQGNSGNEQFF
CDR3 DNA: TGTGCCAGCACCTTACAGGGGAATTCAGGCAATGAGCAGTTCTTC

J gene: TRBJ2-3
D gene: TRBD2
V gene: TRBV3-1
clone size: -
CDR3 protein: CASSQVVSGGGDTQYF
CDR3 DNA: TGTGCCAGCAGCCAAGTGGTGAGCGGGGGGGGAGATACGCAGTATTTT

J gene: TRBJ2-7
D gene: TRBD2
V gene: TRBV20-1
clone size: many
CDR3 protein: CSARDPSGSYEQYF
CDR3 DNA: TGCAGTGCTAGAGACCCTAGCGGGAGCTACGAGCAGTACTTC

J gene: TRBJ2-5
D gene: -
V gene: TRBV9
clone size: -
CDR3 protein: CASSVATGEVTQYF
CDR3 DNA: TGTGCCAGCAGCGTAGCTACAGGGGAGGTGACCCAGTACTTC

J gene: TRBJ1-2
D gene: TRBD1
V gene: TRBV7-3
clone size: few
CDR3 protein: CASGLGTGYGYTF
CDR3 DNA: TGTGCCAGCGGTTTGGGGACAGGGTATGGCTACACCTTC

J gene: TRBJ2-5
D gene: -
V gene: TRBV27
clone size: many
CDR3 protein: CASSLDGGRLQETQYF
CDR3 DNA: TGTGCCAGCAGCCTGGACGGAGGAAGACTTCAAGAGACCCAGTACTTC

J gene: TRBJ2-1
D gene: -
V gene: TRBV6-1
clone size: few
CDR3 protein: CASRGPSYNEQFF
CDR3 DNA: TGTGCCAGCAGGGGACCCTCCTACAATGAGCAGTTCTTC

J gene: TRBJ2-7
D gene: -
V gene: TRBV6-2/TRBV6-3
clone size: many
CDR3 protein: CASSDRDGTYEQYF
CDR3 DNA: TGTGCCAGCAGTGACCGGGACGGTACCTACGAGCAGTACTTC

J gene: TRBJ2-7
D gene: TRBD1
V gene: TRBV6-1
clone size: many
CDR3 protein: CASVPGQPSYEQYF
CDR3 DNA: TGTGCCAGCGTGCCGGGACAGCCTTCCTACGAGCAGTACTTC

J gene: TRBJ1-1
D gene: -
V gene: TRBV6-1
clone size: -
CDR3 protein: CASSGSDGNTEAFF
CDR3 DNA: TGTGCCAGCAGTGGCTCGGACGGGAACACTGAAGCTTTCTTT

J gene: TRBJ1-1
D gene: -
V gene: TRBV27
clone size: -
CDR3 protein: CASSPSGNPRATEAFF
CDR3 DNA: TGTGCCAGCAGTCCTTCCGGGAACCCCAGGGCCACTGAAGCTTTCTTT

J gene: TRBJ2-2
D gene: -
V gene: TRBV28
clone size: -
CDR3 protein: CASAPPNYGGELFF
CDR3 DNA: TGTGCCAGCGCCCCGCCGAATTATGGCGGGGAGCTGTTTTTT

J gene: TRBJ2-5
D gene: TRBD2
V gene: TRBV2
clone size: many
CDR3 protein: CASSERTSVAWGTQYF
CDR3 DNA: TGTGCCAGCAGTGAACGGACTAGCGTGGCCTGGGGGACCCAGTACTTC

J gene: TRBJ1-1
D gene: TRBD1
V gene: TRBV20-1
clone size: -
CDR3 protein: CSASIIGTGDTEAFF
CDR3 DNA: TGCAGTGCTAGTATTATTGGGACAGGGGACACTGAAGCTTTCTTT

J gene: TRBJ1-4
D gene: -
V gene: TRBV20-1
clone size: -
CDR3 protein: CSAHRTPGGDEKLFF
CDR3 DNA: TGCAGTGCTCATCGCACCCCCGGGGGGGATGAAAAACTGTTTTTT

J gene: TRBJ1-3
D gene: -
V gene: TRBV11-2
clone size: -
CDR3 protein: CASSLRGAGSGNTIYF
CDR3 DNA: TGTGCCAGCAGCTTAAGGGGCGCCGGGTCTGGAAACACCATATATTTT

J gene: TRBJ1-1
D gene: -
V gene: TRBV28
clone size: -
CDR3 protein: CASSLGQMRAFF
CDR3 DNA: TGTGCCAGCAGTTTAGGGCAAATGAGGGCTTTCTTT

J gene: TRBJ2-2
D gene: TRBD2
V gene: TRBV19
clone size: -
CDR3 protein: CASSMLAGGHTGELFF
CDR3 DNA: TGTGCCAGTAGTATGTTGGCGGGGGGTCACACCGGGGAGCTGTTTTTT

J gene: TRBJ2-7
D gene: -
V gene: TRBV20-1
clone size: -
CDR3 protein: CSALSAGGGYEQYF
CDR3 DNA: TGCAGTGCTCTCTCTGCTGGAGGGGGCTACGAGCAGTACTTC

J gene: TRBJ2-5
D gene: TRBD2
V gene: TRBV7-8
clone size: many
CDR3 protein: CASSQGLVETQYF
CDR3 DNA: TGTGCCAGCAGCCAAGGACTAGTTGAGACCCAGTACTTC

J gene: TRBJ2-3
D gene: TRBD1
V gene: TRBV7-8
clone size: many
CDR3 protein: CASKIVTGTGTDTQYF
CDR3 DNA: TGTGCCAGCAAAATCGTCACCGGGACAGGAACAGATACGCAGTATTTT

J gene: TRBJ2-1
D gene: -
V gene: TRBV24-1
clone size: -
CDR3 protein: CATSDGGHSYNEQFF
CDR3 DNA: TGTGCCACCAGTGACGGGGGCCACTCCTACAATGAGCAGTTCTTC

J gene: TRBJ2-5
D gene: -
V gene: TRBV4-1
clone size: few
CDR3 protein: CASSHREETQYF
CDR3 DNA: TGCGCCAGCAGCCACAGGGAAGAGACCCAGTACTTC

J gene: TRBJ2-7
D gene: TRBD1
V gene: TRBV27
clone size: many
CDR3 protein: CASSPPGQGASGEQYF
CDR3 DNA: TGTGCCAGCAGTCCCCCGGGACAGGGGGCAAGCGGAGAGCAGTACTTC

J gene: TRBJ2-5
D gene: TRBD2
V gene: TRBV11-3
clone size: many
CDR3 protein: CASSQRGGLETQYF
CDR3 DNA: TGTGCCAGCAGCCAGCGGGGGGGTCTAGAGACCCAGTACTTC

J gene: TRBJ2-7
D gene: -
V gene: TRBV7-2
clone size: few
CDR3 protein: CASSPNQGYEQYF
CDR3 DNA: TGTGCCAGCAGCCCGAACCAGGGCTACGAGCAGTACTTC

J gene: TRBJ1-4
D gene: -
V gene: TRBV18
clone size: many
CDR3 protein: CASSPGTDEKLFF
CDR3 DNA: TGTGCCAGCTCACCCGGGACGGACGAAAAACTGTTTTTT

J gene: TRBJ2-5
D gene: -
V gene: TRBV29-1
clone size: few
CDR3 protein: CSVTTGSETQYF
CDR3 DNA: TGCAGCGTAACGACAGGAAGCGAGACCCAGTACTTC

J gene: TRBJ1-5
D gene: -
V gene: TRBV2
clone size: many
CDR3 protein: CASSEGQGRQPQHF
CDR3 DNA: TGTGCCAGCAGTGAAGGCCAGGGTCGTCAGCCCCAGCATTTT

J gene: TRBJ1-2
D gene: -
V gene: TRBV20-1
clone size: many
CDR3 protein: CSAKRGSSNYGYTF
CDR3 DNA: TGCAGTGCAAAGAGAGGGTCCTCTAACTATGGCTACACCTTC

J gene: TRBJ1-2
D gene: -
V gene: TRBV7-9
clone size: -
CDR3 protein: CASSSVSGIYGYTF
CDR3 DNA: TGTGCCAGCAGCTCAGTATCAGGGATCTATGGCTACACCTTC

J gene: TRBJ2-1
D gene: TRBD2
V gene: TRBV4-3
clone size: -
CDR3 protein: CASSPVAGAQPYNEQFF
CDR3 DNA: TGCGCCAGCAGCCCAGTAGCGGGAGCGCAACCATACAATGAGCAGTTCTTC

J gene: TRBJ2-5
D gene: -
V gene: TRBV7-9
clone size: -
CDR3 protein: CASSSTANIEKETQYF
CDR3 DNA: TGTGCCAGCAGCTCGACAGCTAACATAGAAAAAGAGACCCAGTACTTC

J gene: TRBJ2-5
D gene: TRBD2
V gene: TRBV29-1
clone size: -
CDR3 protein: CSVQVAGGSETQYF
CDR3 DNA: TGCAGCGTTCAGGTAGCGGGGGGCTCAGAGACCCAGTACTTC

J gene: TRBJ1-1
D gene: TRBD1
V gene: TRBV6-2/TRBV6-3
clone size: -
CDR3 protein: CASSYGAGGNTEAFF
CDR3 DNA: TGTGCCAGCAGTTACGGGGCAGGGGGGAACACTGAAGCTTTCTTT